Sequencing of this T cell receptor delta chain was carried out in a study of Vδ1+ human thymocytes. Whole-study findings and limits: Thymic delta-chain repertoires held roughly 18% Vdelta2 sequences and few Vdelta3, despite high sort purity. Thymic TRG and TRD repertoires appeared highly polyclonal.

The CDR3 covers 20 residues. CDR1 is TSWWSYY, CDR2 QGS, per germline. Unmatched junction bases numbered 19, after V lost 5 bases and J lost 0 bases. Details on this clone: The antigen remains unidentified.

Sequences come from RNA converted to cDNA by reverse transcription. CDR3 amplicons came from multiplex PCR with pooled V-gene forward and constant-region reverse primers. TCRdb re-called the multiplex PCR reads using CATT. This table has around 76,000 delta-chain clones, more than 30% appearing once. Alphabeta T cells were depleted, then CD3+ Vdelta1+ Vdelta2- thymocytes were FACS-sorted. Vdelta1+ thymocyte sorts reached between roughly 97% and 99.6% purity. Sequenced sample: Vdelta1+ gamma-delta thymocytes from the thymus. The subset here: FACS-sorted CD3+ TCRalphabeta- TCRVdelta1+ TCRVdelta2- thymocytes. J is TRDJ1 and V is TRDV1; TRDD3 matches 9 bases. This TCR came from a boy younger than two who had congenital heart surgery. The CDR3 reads CALGYSYRGTGGTYTDKLIF. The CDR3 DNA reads TGTGCTCTTGGGTATTCCTACCGCGGTACTGGGGGAACGTACACCGATAAACTCATCTTT.